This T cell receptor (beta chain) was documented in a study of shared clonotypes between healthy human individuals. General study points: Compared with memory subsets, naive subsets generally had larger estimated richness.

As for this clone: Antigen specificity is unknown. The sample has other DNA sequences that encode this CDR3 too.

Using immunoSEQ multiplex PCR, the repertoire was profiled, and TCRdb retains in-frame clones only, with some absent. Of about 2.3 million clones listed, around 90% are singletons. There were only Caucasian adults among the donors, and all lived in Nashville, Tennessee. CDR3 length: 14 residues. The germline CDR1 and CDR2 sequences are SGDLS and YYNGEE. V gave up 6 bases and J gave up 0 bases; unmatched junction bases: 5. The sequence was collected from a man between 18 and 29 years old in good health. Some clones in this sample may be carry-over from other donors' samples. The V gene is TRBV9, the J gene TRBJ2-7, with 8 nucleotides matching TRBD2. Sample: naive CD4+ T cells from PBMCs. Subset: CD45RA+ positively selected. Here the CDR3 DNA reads TGTGCCAGCACCCCAAGCGGGAGCTCCTACGAGCAGTACTTC. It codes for CASTPSGSSYEQYF.